This is a list of T cell receptor beta chains from one sample in a study of T-cell reconstitution after alpha-beta-depleted transplantation in children. TCRdb redid the calling of the PCR reads with MiXCR, one entry per CDR3 protein. Of about a million distinct CDR3 sequences in the sample, around 30% were seen once. The sample consisted of PBMCs, mostly from graft donor cells, taken 360 days after TCRalphabeta/CD19-depleted stem cell transplant. The source of these receptors is a boy less than two years old who had a stem cell transplant for SCID, so the T cells may come from the graft donor. Both conserved end residues are part of each CDR3. The D gene is left open where the match is weak. Size values are once, few and many counts, or a class for expanded clones, and some rows have none.

J gene	clone size	D gene	V gene	CDR3 protein	CDR3 DNA
TRBJ2-5	few	.	TRBV4-3	CASSQDAGEGGTQYF	TGCGCCAGCAGCCAAGACGCAGGCGAAGGGGGGACCCAGTACTTC
TRBJ2-2	few	.	TRBV5-1	CASTKGLDTGELFF	TGCGCCAGCACCAAAGGCCTGGACACCGGGGAGCTGTTTTTT
TRBJ1-6	few	TRBD1	TRBV5-1	CASSSGQGVSAYNSPLHF	TGCGCCAGCAGCTCAGGACAGGGGGTGAGCGCCTATAATTCACCCCTCCACTTT
TRBJ2-1	.	.	TRBV9	CASSDRDTTYNEQFF	TGTGCCAGCAGCGACCGGGACACAACCTACAATGAGCAGTTCTTC
TRBJ2-7	many	.	TRBV6-5	CASSYISASPGYEQYF	TGTGCCAGCAGTTACATATCGGCTAGCCCGGGTTACGAGCAGTACTTC
TRBJ1-1	.	.	TRBV20-1	CSARRVGNLGAEAFF	TGCAGTGCTAGAAGGGTCGGGAATTTGGGCGCTGAAGCTTTCTTT
TRBJ2-1	.	.	TRBV20-1	CSARDQGPEQFF	TGCAGTGCTAGAGATCAGGGCCCTGAGCAGTTCTTC
TRBJ1-1	few	.	TRBV19	CASSIWVRENTEAFF	TGTGCCAGTAGTATCTGGGTCAGGGAGAACACTGAAGCTTTCTTT
TRBJ2-2	.	TRBD1	TRBV2	CASRRGTGNTGELFF	TGTGCCAGCAGGAGAGGGACAGGGAACACCGGGGAGCTGTTTTTT
TRBJ2-7	few	TRBD2	TRBV27	CASSFQRGVYEQYF	TGTGCCAGCAGTTTCCAGCGGGGGGTGTACGAGCAGTACTTC
TRBJ1-1	few	.	TRBV29-1	CSARDISWGMNTEAFF	TGCAGCGCAAGGGACATCTCTTGGGGGATGAACACTGAAGCTTTCTTT
TRBJ2-1	few	.	TRBV19	CASSIVAAPYNEQFF	TGTGCCAGTAGTATTGTAGCGGCCCCCTACAATGAGCAGTTCTTC
TRBJ1-5	few	TRBD1	TRBV6-1	CASKMTGGRGQPQHF	TGTGCCAGCAAGATGACAGGGGGTAGAGGTCAGCCCCAGCATTTT
TRBJ1-6	many	.	TRBV6-5	CASKWGAYNSPLHF	TGTGCCAGCAAATGGGGGGCTTATAATTCACCCCTCCACTTT
TRBJ2-2	many	.	TRBV10-2	CASSERGENTGELFF	TGCGCCAGCAGTGAAAGGGGAGAAAACACCGGGGAGCTGTTTTTT
TRBJ2-5	.	.	TRBV5-4	CASSLSATGQETQYF	TGTGCCAGCAGCTTGTCGGCCACTGGCCAAGAGACCCAGTACTTC
TRBJ1-3	.	.	TRBV28	CASSTQTTAIYF	TGTGCCAGCAGTACCCAGACCACGGCCATATATTTT
TRBJ2-3	.	.	TRBV4-3	CASSNGAVGTDTQYF	TGCGCCAGCAGCAACGGCGCGGTGGGCACAGATACGCAGTATTTT
TRBJ2-2	.	TRBD1	TRBV12-3/TRBV12-4	CASRGPGQGALSTGELFF	TGTGCCAGCAGGGGCCCGGGACAGGGGGCTCTTAGCACCGGGGAGCTGTTTTTT
TRBJ2-3	.	.	TRBV5-6	CASRRRASTDTQYF	TGTGCCAGCCGACGTCGGGCTAGCACAGATACGCAGTATTTT
TRBJ2-1	few	.	TRBV4-3	CASSQETRGEQFF	TGCGCCAGCAGCCAAGAGACCAGGGGTGAGCAGTTCTTC
TRBJ2-1	.	TRBD2	TRBV4-1	CASSQFIAGFNEQFF	TGCGCCAGCAGCCAATTTATAGCGGGGTTCAATGAGCAGTTCTTC
TRBJ2-7	.	.	TRBV7-2	CASSLVLTTYEQYF	TGTGCCAGCAGCTTAGTTTTGACTACTTACGAGCAGTACTTC